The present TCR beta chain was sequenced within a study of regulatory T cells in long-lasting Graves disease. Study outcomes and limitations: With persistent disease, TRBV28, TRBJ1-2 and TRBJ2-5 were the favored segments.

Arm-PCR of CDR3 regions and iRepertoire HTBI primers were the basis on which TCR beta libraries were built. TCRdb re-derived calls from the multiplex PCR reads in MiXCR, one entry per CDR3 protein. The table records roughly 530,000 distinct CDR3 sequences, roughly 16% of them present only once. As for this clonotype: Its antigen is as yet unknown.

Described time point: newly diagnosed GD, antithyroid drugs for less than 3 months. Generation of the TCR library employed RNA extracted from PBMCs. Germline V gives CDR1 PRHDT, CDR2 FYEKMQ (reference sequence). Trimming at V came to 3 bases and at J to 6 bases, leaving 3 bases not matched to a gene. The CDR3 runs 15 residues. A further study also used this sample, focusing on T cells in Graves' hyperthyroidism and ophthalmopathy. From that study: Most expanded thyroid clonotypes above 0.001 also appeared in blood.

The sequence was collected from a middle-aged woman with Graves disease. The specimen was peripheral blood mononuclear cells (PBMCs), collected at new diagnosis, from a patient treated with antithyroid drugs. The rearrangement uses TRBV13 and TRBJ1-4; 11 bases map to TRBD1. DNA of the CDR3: TGTGCCAGCAGCTTGCGGACAGGGGGCTATGAAAAACTGTTTTTT. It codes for CASSLRTGGYEKLFF.